The rows below give T cell receptor beta chains drawn from one sample of a study of identical twins. TCRdb re-analysed the 5' RACE reads in MiXCR, keeping a single row per CDR3 protein. The repertoire consists of about 1.7 million distinct CDR3 sequences, with less than 35% occurring once and the leading ten covering more than 0.25%. The sequenced sample consisted of cord blood. Receptors were obtained from a newborn girl in good health. The CDR3 runs from the conserved cysteine through the conserved F or W.

v_gene	j_gene	CDR3aa
TRBV3-1	TRBJ2-1	CASSRLAGGHNEQFF
TRBV7-2	TRBJ2-7	CASSLAWDRGDNYEQYF
TRBV6-1	TRBJ1-5	CASSETAGFDQPQHF
TRBV4-1	TRBJ1-4	CASSQAGRGATNEKLFF
TRBV12-3/TRBV12-4	TRBJ2-3	CASSLLGWSDTQYF
TRBV6-1	TRBJ2-5	CASGEGRNQETQYF
TRBV6-1	TRBJ1-1	CASTPPWREGAFF
TRBV20-1	TRBJ1-2	CSARPQGGNYGYTF
TRBV24-1	TRBJ2-3	CATSSNSGTTDTQYF
TRBV14	TRBJ2-1	CASSQDWAGSSSYNEQFF
TRBV6-1	TRBJ2-5	CASSEVRLAGAYF
TRBV20-1	TRBJ1-6	CSAREGRGLSPLHF
TRBV4-2	TRBJ2-3	CASSQAGLISTDTQYF
TRBV13	TRBJ2-7	CASSLSGGATNEQYF
TRBV6-5	TRBJ1-1	CASSYVRDTEAFF
TRBV4-2	TRBJ1-1	CASSQERTGPRGAFF
TRBV25-1	TRBJ2-3	CASSEGKGLASTDTQYF
TRBV6-1	TRBJ1-2	CASSEARTAAYGYTF
TRBV20-1	TRBJ2-3	CSASWTREPPTDTQYF
TRBV20-1	TRBJ2-5	CSAREVTSGKTQYF
TRBV9	TRBJ1-4	CASKLKGLYRSNERLFF
TRBV12-3/TRBV12-4	TRBJ1-5	CASSFEAGRGDQPQHF
TRBV20-1	TRBJ2-1	CSARDLRENEQFF
TRBV20-1	TRBJ2-4	CSASGTFGTIQYF
TRBV20-1	TRBJ2-3	CSARDRAGKLDTQYF
TRBV7-9	TRBJ1-1	CASSPSMLSSIHRNTEAFF
TRBV28	TRBJ2-2	CASSLPPTTGELFF
TRBV24-1	TRBJ1-5	CATSDGVGNQPQHF
TRBV20-1	TRBJ1-6	CSAAQNRDSPLHF